These 29 T cell receptor beta chains were sequenced from one sample in a study of T cells in Graves' hyperthyroidism and ophthalmopathy. From RNA transcripts, TCR beta CDR3 regions were amplified. When the TCR CDR3 underwent first-round RT-PCR, the HTBI primer set was used. Using its own MiXCR run on the multiplex PCR reads, TCRdb lists one record per CDR3 protein. The sample lists about 59,000 distinct CDR3 sequences, under 70% occurring once. The sample consisted of blood. The receptor source for this set is an older woman with Graves' ophthalmopathy.

A single count supports this clonotype. J is TRBJ2-2 and V is TRBV10-3; 9 bases line up with TRBD1. The CDR3 has 15 amino acids. V lost 10 bases to trimming and J lost 2 bases; unmatched junction nucleotides: 8. Germline V gives CDR1 ENHRY, CDR2 SYGVKD. This CDR3 is CATGQGMSNTGELFF. The CDR3 nucleotides read TGTGCCACCGGACAGGGGATGAGTAACACCGGGGAGCTGTTTTTT.

Comments on this clonotype: The conserved phenylalanine or tryptophan is not found at the CDR3 terminus, so this likely reflects a read error. The DNA is left out, because the CDR3 cannot be placed on it with certainty; the CDR3 is given as TCRdb lists it. This CDR3 is CASSLVAFG. The gene calls are TRBV7-2 and TRBJ1-1. Germline values: CDR1 SGHTA, CDR2 FQGNSA. The CDR3 length equals 9 residues, ends included.

This chain connects TRBV20-1 to TRBJ2-3, with 14 nucleotides matching TRBD2. Losses at the gene ends were 3 bases for V and 6 bases for J; bases not matched to a gene: 2. Per germline, CDR1 DFQATT and CDR2 SNEGSKA (reference sequence). The CDR3 contains 14 residues. Written as DNA, the CDR3 is TGCAGTGCTAGGACTAGCGGGAGGGCGGATACGCAGTATTTT. It codes for CSARTSGRADTQYF.

Ten or more counts support this clonotype. The CDR3 loop reads CASSIADRGPETQYF. CDR3 bases: TGTGCCAGTAGTATCGCCGACAGGGGGCCAGAGACCCAGTACTTC. The J gene is TRBJ2-5, the V gene TRBV19; TRBD1 matches 10 bases. CDR3 length: 15 residues. Losses at the gene ends were 3 bases for V and 4 bases for J; bases not matched to a gene: 5. The V gene's germline CDR1 is LNHDA and CDR2 SQIVND (reference sequence). Using reference TRBV19 and TRBJ2-5 for the parts outside the CDR3, the full variable domain is DGGITQSPKYLFRKEGQNVTLSCEQNLNHDAMYWYRQDPGQGLRLIYYSQIVNDFQKGDIAEGYSVSREKKESFPLTVTSAQKNPTAFYLCASSIADRGPETQYFGPGTRLLVL.

This chain uses TRBV15 with TRBJ2-3; tentatively, D is TRBD1 (6 bases). The CDR3 length is 15 residues. Trimming left V 8 bases short and J 6 bases short, with 21 bases between. Germline V CDR1 and CDR2: LNHNV, YYDKDF (reference sequence). CDR3 region: CATSHGGARRDTQYF. The CDR3 coding sequence is TGTGCCACCTCCCATGGGGGCGCTAGACGGGATACGCAGTATTTT.

In this sample, this clonotype turned up many times. The chain has TRBV27 and TRBJ2-7; possible D gene TRBD2, 6 bases. V shed 7 bases and J shed 3 bases, with 25 bases lying between them. Germline V lookup: CDR1 MNHEY, CDR2 SMNVEV (reference sequence). This CDR3 is built from 17 residues. CDR3 sequence reads: CASKLRDSPAEYYEQYF. The CDR3 coding sequence is TGTGCCAGCAAGCTCCGGGACTCCCCCGCCGAGTACTACGAGCAGTACTTC.

V usage is TRBV2 and J usage is TRBJ1-4; 7 bases are a match to TRBD1. CDR1 is SNHLY, CDR2 FYNNEI, per germline. There are 18 residues in the CDR3. Trimming took 8 bases from V and 2 from J; bases not matched to a gene: 17. The CDR3 DNA is TGTGCCAGCTCACTGGCCCCACAGGGGATGGCCACTAATGAAAAACTGTTTTTT. Protein sequence: CASSLAPQGMATNEKLFF.

This clonotype was seen ten or more times. The chain carries TRBV7-3 and TRBJ2-2; unclear D gene. Germline CDR1 reads SGHTA; CDR2 reads FQGTGA. The length of the CDR3 is 12 residues. V dropped 6 bases and J dropped 2 bases, with 4 bases sitting between them. CDR3 coding DNA: TGTGCCAGCAGTTCAAACACCGGGGAGCTGTTTTTT. Translating it yields CASSSNTGELFF.

Ten or more counts support this clonotype. The rearrangement joins TRBV16 to TRBJ1-3, with 8 bases aligning to TRBD1. Germline loops: CDR1 KGHSY, CDR2 FQNENV. The trim removed 2 bases at V and 1 base at J, leaving 10 bases unmatched. The CDR3 is 18 amino acids. CDR3 DNA sequence: TGTGCCAGCAGCCAACAGAGGACAGGGTCTATATCTGGAAACACCATATATTTT. Translated, it gives CASSQQRTGSISGNTIYF.

The genes are TRBV10-3 and TRBJ1-5; 8 bases agree with TRBD1. Germline CDR1 and CDR2: ENHRY and SYGVKD. V lost 3 bases to trimming and J lost 4 bases; unmatched junction nucleotides: 5. CDR3 length equals 15 residues. CDR3 region: CAISEDGQGNQPQHF. The CDR3 bases are TGTGCCATCAGTGAAGACGGACAGGGTAATCAGCCCCAGCATTTT.

This clonotype came up many times. V is TRBV6-6 and J is TRBJ2-2; D is possibly TRBD2 (6 bases). The CDR3 runs 13 residues. Trimming removed 0 bases from V and 8 bases from J, with 7 bases in between. Germline V CDR1 and CDR2: MNHNY, SVGAGI (reference sequence). DNA of the CDR3: TGTGCCAGCAGTTACTCGGGGGGAGGGGAGCTGTTTTTT. This translates into CASSYSGGGELFF.

Of note for this clonotype: A junction boundary mismatches the germline segment, possibly from a read error. This chain joins TRBV5-1 and TRBJ2-3; D is unresolved. Germline CDR1 is SGHRS and CDR2 is YFSETQ. This CDR3 is 14 amino acids long. CDR3 sequence reads: CANSLAGVMNAQYF. The CDR3 bases are TGCGCCAACAGCTTGGCCGGTGTGATGAATGCGCAGTATTTT.

This clonotype was detected many times. V and J are TRBV7-2 and TRBJ1-5, with 7 bases lining up with TRBD1. The germline CDR1 and CDR2 sequences are SGHTA and FQGNSA. This CDR3 is 16 amino acids long. V was clipped by 4 bases and J by 1 base; unmatched bases: 7. CDR3 coding DNA: TGTGCCAGCAGCTATTCTGGCAGGGGGAGCAATCAGCCCCAGCATTTT. Amino acids: CASSYSGRGSNQPQHF.

As to this clonotype: The CDR3 does not end in the conserved phenylalanine or tryptophan, so this is likely a read error. The DNA is omitted, as the CDR3 cannot be located on it reliably, and the CDR3 follows TCRdb's listing. The V call is TRBV24-1, the J call TRBJ1-2. Per germline, CDR1 KGHDR and CDR2 SFDVKD. A total of 20 residues make up the CDR3, ends included. CDR3 protein: CATSDRTGPADYGYTFGSGG.

This clonotype was counted a single time. J is TRBJ2-1 and V is TRBV20-1; TRBD2 matches at 13 bases. Germline V gene sequence: CDR1 DFQATT, CDR2 SNEGSKA (reference sequence). J gave up 9 bases and V 8 bases, and 19 bases lay outside the gene matches. The CDR3 length is 17 residues. This chain's CDR3 is CSPRGNGLAGDSGEQFF. The CDR3 DNA follows: TGCAGTCCTCGGGGGAATGGACTAGCGGGGGATTCGGGTGAGCAGTTCTTC.

Ten or more counts support this clonotype. V and J are TRBV7-9 and TRBJ2-6, with 8 bases matching TRBD1. The CDR3 contains 17 residues. The junction had 6 bases not matched to a gene; V was cut back by 5 bases and J by 0 bases. Germline CDR1 SEHNR, CDR2 FQNEAQ (reference sequence). The CDR3 DNA follows: TGTGCCAGCAGCCGCGGGGACAGGATCTCTGGGGCCAACGTCCTGACTTTC. Protein: CASSRGDRISGANVLTF.

On this clonotype itself: A junction boundary mismatches the germline segment, possibly from a read error. The rearrangement links TRBV5-1 to TRBJ2-7; D is possibly TRBD2 (5 bases). The CDR3 sequence is 14 residues long. CDR1 is SGHRS and CDR2 is YFSETQ in the germline V gene. The CDR3 loop is CASNLVPSGHEQYF. The CDR3 bases are TGCGCCAGCAACTTGGTCCCGAGCGGCCACGAGCAGTACTTC.

This clonotype was observed many times. This chain joins TRBV10-3 and TRBJ2-7; TRBD1 aligns across 11 bases. This CDR3 has 14 amino acids. From germline, CDR1 is ENHRY and CDR2 SYGVKD. Losses at the gene ends were 8 bases for V and 2 bases for J; bases not matched to a gene: 5. The CDR3 DNA is TGTGCCATCGGGGGGACAGGGGGGACCTACGAGCAGTACTTC. Translating gives CAIGGTGGTYEQYF.

This clonotype was picked up many times. The gene calls are TRBV2 and TRBJ2-3, with TRBD1 identical over 8 bases. The V segment lost 8 bases and the J segment 2 bases; nucleotides outside the gene matches: 6. The CDR3 loop spans 14 amino acids. Germline V lookup: CDR1 SNHLY, CDR2 FYNNEI. The CDR3, as DNA: TGTGCCAGCCCGGACAGGGCGAACACAGATACGCAGTATTTT. This translates into CASPDRANTDTQYF.

Ten or more counts support this clonotype. This rearrangement joins TRBV6-6 to TRBJ2-1, with 7 bases aligning to TRBD1. Trimming at V came to 2 bases and at J to 5 bases, leaving 12 bases not matched to a gene. The CDR3 has 17 amino acids. In germline, CDR1 is MNHNY, CDR2 SVGAGI (reference sequence). The CDR3 sequence is CASSYPNAGTDNNEQFF. CDR3 nucleotides: TGTGCCAGCAGTTACCCCAACGCCGGGACAGATAACAATGAGCAGTTCTTC.

With respect to this clonotype: This likely comes from a read error, as the CDR3 has no conserved phenylalanine or tryptophan at its end. The chain carries TRBV4-1 and TRBJ2-7, with TRBD2 as a possible D gene (6 bases). The CDR3 loop spans 17 amino acids. Trimming removed 4 bases at V and 2 bases at J, with 21 bases between. Germline CDR1 reads MGHRA; CDR2 reads YSYEKL. The DNA for the CDR3 is TGCGCCAGCAGCCGATCTGCGGCAGGAGGGATTGCCTACGAGCAGTACCTC. It codes for CASSRSAAGGIAYEQYL.

This clonotype was observed many times. CDR3 in amino acids: CASRIGTSNEQFF. DNA of the CDR3: TGTGCCAGCAGGATTGGGACTAGTAATGAGCAGTTCTTC. The chain joins TRBV7-9 to TRBJ2-1; 8 nucleotides agree with TRBD2. J was trimmed by 7 bases and V by 6 bases; bases with no gene match: 5. The CDR3 totals 13 residues. The V gene's germline CDR1 is SEHNR and CDR2 FQNEAQ (reference sequence).

This clonotype was recorded at least ten times. This sequence joins TRBV2 and TRBJ2-3; 9 positions match TRBD2. After removal of 6 bases from V and 0 bases from J, the junction contained 7 bases not matched to a gene. The germline CDR1 and CDR2 sequences are SNHLY and FYNNEI. CDR3 length: 16 amino acids. The CDR3 DNA sequence: TGTGCCAGCAGAGCCCGCGCGGGGGGGAGCACAGATACGCAGTATTTT. It yields the protein CASRARAGGSTDTQYF.

The chain combines TRBV10-1 with TRBJ2-7; 12 bases are shared with TRBD2. CDR1 WNHNN and CDR2 SYGVQD come from the germline V gene (reference sequence). The CDR3 loop spans 15 amino acids. V lost 6 bases, J lost 3 bases, and 6 bases stayed unmatched. DNA for the CDR3: TGCGCCAGCAGCCAACTAGCGGGGGGACTCTACGAGCAGTACTTC. It yields the protein CASSQLAGGLYEQYF.

This clonotype was picked up one time. The rearrangement uses TRBV3-1 and TRBJ1-2; D might be TRBD1 (5 bases). There are 16 residues in the CDR3. Per the germline V gene, CDR1 is LGHDT and CDR2 is YNNKEL (reference sequence). Trimming removed 0 bases from V and 1 base from J, with 12 bases in between. The CDR3 DNA follows: TGTGCCAGCAGCCAAGATATGGGGGGATATAACTATGGCTACACCTTC. This translates into CASSQDMGGYNYGYTF.

V gene TRBV20-1 combines with J gene TRBJ2-2; D might be TRBD1 or TRBD2, each matching 5 bases. There are 17 residues in the CDR3. Germline values: CDR1 DFQATT, CDR2 SNEGSKA (reference sequence). The V gene lost 0 bases and the J gene lost 5 bases, with 19 bases spanning the gap. Here the CDR3 DNA reads TGCAGTGCTAGAGACTTATCGAGCTCGTGGGGGACCGGGGAGCTGTTTTTT. The encoded protein is CSARDLSSSWGTGELFF.

This clonotype is labeled as medium-sized. The rearrangement joins TRBV25-1 to TRBJ2-1, with 8 bases that match TRBD2. Unmatched junction bases numbered 13, after V lost 2 bases and J lost 10 bases. Germline V CDR1 and CDR2: MGHDK, SYGVNS. The CDR3 contains 16 residues. CDR3 DNA sequence: TGTGCCAGCAGTGAACACTCCAGCGGGGGAGGGGGAGAGCAGTTCTTC. Translated, it gives CASSEHSSGGGGEQFF. The full variable domain, completed using reference TRBV25-1 and TRBJ2-1, is EADIYQTPRYLVIGTGKKITLECSQTMGHDKMYWYQQDPGMELHLIHYSYGVNSTEKGDLSSESTVSRIRTEHFPLTLESARPSHTSQYLCASSEHSSGGGGEQFFGPGTRLTVL.

The sample holds a few counts of this clonotype. The J gene is TRBJ2-1, the V gene TRBV6-4, with TRBD1 matching over 9 bases. The CDR3 is 13 amino acids. With 6 bases clipped from V and 8 bases from J, the junction kept 5 bases outside the gene matches. Germline V gene lookup returns CDR1 MRHNA and CDR2 SNTAGT. In DNA, the CDR3 is TGTGCCAGCAGACAGGGGGCGGTGGATGAGCAGTTCTTC. Its translation is CASRQGAVDEQFF.

At least ten counts were recorded for this clonotype. With a much larger clone just one base away, this may be a read error. This chain's CDR3 is CASSLWGAPSYEQHF. The DNA of the CDR3 is TGTGCCAGCAGCTTATGGGGGGCCCCTTCCTACGAGCAGCACTTC. The rearrangement links TRBV7-9 to TRBJ2-7; D could derive from TRBD1 or TRBD2 (6 bases each). Germline V gene lookup returns CDR1 SEHNR and CDR2 FQNEAQ (reference sequence). CDR3 length: 15 amino acids. Based on the CDR3 plus reference TRBV7-9 and TRBJ2-7, the full variable domain is DTGVSQNPRHKITKRGQNVTFRCDPISEHNRLYWYRQTLGQGPEFLTYFQNEAQLEKSRLLSDRFSAERPKGSFSTLEIQRTEQGDSAMYLCASSLWGAPSYEQHFGPGTRLTVT.